Below are 11 T cell receptor beta chains sequenced from a single sample in a study of CD8+ T cells in alopecia areata. The treatment here: oral pan-JAK inhibitor, 5-10 mg twice daily. The sequencing template was cDNA reverse transcribed from extracted RNA. The data were produced by immunoSEQ multiplex PCR, yet TCRdb's version contains in-frame clones alone and is incomplete. The repertoire holds about 180,000 clones, with approximately 55% as singletons. The input for sequencing was CD8+ T cells sorted from blood, taken at week 24, from a patient treated with tofacitinib. These receptor sequences come from a human donor with alopecia areata.

The rearrangement joins TRBV11-2 to TRBJ1-1, with a tentative D call TRBD1 (5 bases). Germline CDR1 reads SGHAT; CDR2 reads FQNNGV. The CDR3 has 11 amino acids. V was clipped by 4 bases and J by 11 bases, with 11 bases between them. The CDR3 DNA is TGTGCCAGCAGCTCGGGCAGGGACGCTTTCTTT. Translation: CASSSGRDAFF.

The V call is TRBV27, the J call TRBJ1-1, with D maybe TRBD1 (6 bases). The CDR3 sequence is 12 residues long. Germline lookup yields CDR1 MNHEY and CDR2 SMNVEV (reference sequence). The V end lost 4 bases, the J end lost 11 bases, and 14 bases lay between the germline ends. In DNA, the CDR3 is TGTGCCAGCAGTTATCCGGGACAACCCGCTTTCTTT. Its translation: CASSYPGQPAFF.

The J gene is TRBJ2-7, the V gene TRBV29-1; TRBD2 agrees at 7 bases. With V trimmed by 7 bases and J by 2 bases, 8 bases remained unmatched. Per germline, CDR1 SQVTM and CDR2 ANQGSEA. This CDR3 contains 13 residues. This chain's CDR3 is CSDGEGGAYEQYF. CDR3 nucleotide sequence: TGCAGCGATGGGGAGGGAGGTGCCTACGAGCAGTACTTC.

The chain joins TRBV7-2 to TRBJ2-3, with D possibly called TRBD1 or TRBD2 (6 bases each). Trimming pared 4 bases from V and 1 base from J, leaving 18 bases between. CDR3 length: 17 amino acids. CDR1 SGHTA and CDR2 FQGNSA come from the germline V gene. The CDR3 protein is CASSSSVGGRGTDTQYF. The CDR3 nucleotides read TGTGCCAGCAGCTCGTCGGTTGGGGGGCGCGGCACAGATACGCAGTATTTT.

This clone was counted only a few times. J is TRBJ2-7 and V is TRBV5-1; D is possibly TRBD2 (5 bases). Trimming removed 0 bases at V and 5 bases at J, with 9 bases between. The germline V gene has CDR1 SGHRS and CDR2 YFSETQ. This CDR3 spans 13 amino acids. The CDR3 DNA sequence: TGCGCCAGCAGCTTGGCCGGGGAACACGAGCAGTACTTC. Protein: CASSLAGEHEQYF.

The gene calls are TRBV7-2 and TRBJ2-2; D is uncertain. Between the trimmed V and J ends, which lost 4 bases and 4 bases, there was a span of 10 bases. The germline V gene has CDR1 SGHTA and CDR2 FQGNSA. The CDR3 sequence is 14 residues long. The CDR3 coding sequence is TGTGCCAGCAGCTCAGCTCCGATCACCGGGGAGCTGTTTTTT. Amino acids: CASSSAPITGELFF. Drawing the rest from reference TRBV7-2 and TRBJ2-2, the complete variable domain is GAGVSQSPSNKVTEKGKDVELRCDPISGHTALYWYRQSLGQGLEFLIYFQGNSAPDKSGLPSDRFSAERTGGSVSTLTIQRTQQEDSAVYLCASSSAPITGELFFGEGSRLTVL.

The genes are TRBV7-9 and TRBJ1-4; TRBD1 is a possible D gene (6 bases). V lost 5 bases and J lost 4, with 14 bases in between. In germline, CDR1 is SEHNR, CDR2 FQNEAQ (reference sequence). This CDR3 region has 15 residues. In DNA form, the CDR3 reads TGTGCCAGCAGCGCGTACAGGGAACGTAATGAAAAACTGTTTTTT. Protein product: CASSAYRERNEKLFF.

In regard to this clone: At the DNA level, this CDR3 is encoded by other sequences in the same sample as well. The chain is built from TRBV11-2 and TRBJ2-2, with D unclear. Germline V gene sequence: CDR1 SGHAT, CDR2 FQNNGV. This CDR3 is 12 amino acids long. Trimming left V 5 bases short and J 6 bases short, with 7 bases between. The CDR3, as DNA: TGTGCCAGCAGCCTTGGGGCCGGGGAGCTGTTTTTT. The encoded protein is CASSLGAGELFF.

In DNA, the CDR3 is TGCGCCAGCAGCCCAAGCCTGTTGAACACTGAAGCTTTCTTT. This encodes CASSPSLLNTEAFF. V is TRBV4-3 and J is TRBJ1-1; D uncertain. Trimming removed 4 bases at V and 0 bases at J, with 9 bases between. Germline V gives CDR1 LGHNA, CDR2 YSLEER. There are 14 residues in the CDR3.

V usage is TRBV5-1 and J usage is TRBJ1-1, with D unresolved. Trimming took 1 base from V and 4 from J, leaving 11 bases between them. The CDR3 loop spans 14 amino acids. CDR1 SGHRS and CDR2 YFSETQ come from the germline V gene. CDR3 nucleotides: TGCGCCAGCAGCTTGTACCGGGCAGCCACTGAAGCTTTCTTT. The encoded protein is CASSLYRAATEAFF.

V is TRBV7-6 and J is TRBJ2-2; a weak D match, TRBD2 (5 bases). V lost 8 bases, J lost 4 bases, and 17 bases lay in between. CDR1 and CDR2 from the germline V gene are SGHVS and FNYEAQ. This CDR3 spans 15 amino acids. The CDR3 sequence: CASADSTRGTGELFF. CDR3 DNA: TGTGCCAGCGCGGACTCCACCCGGGGCACCGGGGAGCTGTTTTTT.